This TCR beta chain is from a study of somatic mutations in cytotoxic T cells in rheumatoid arthritis (dated by TCRdb to the late 2010s). Turning to the overall study: Before any treatment started and right after they were diagnosed, patients gave peripheral blood samples (about 30 ml EDTA). Some T-cell populations stained with V beta antibodies were sorted by flow on a FACSAria II or Sony SH800 to nearly 100% purity, with sorted V beta1+ cells additionally subjected to TCRB sequencing. To characterize clonality, the study used TCRB deep sequencing while asking whether somatic mutations are carried by expanded CD8+ T-cell clones in newly diagnosed, untreated rheumatoid arthritis. A total of some 62 rheumatoid arthritis patients and 15 to 25 healthy controls underwent TCRB deep sequencing. Patient and control groups had essentially identical median ages. What the authors observed across the whole study: Healthy controls showed no age-related increase in CD8+ clonality, whereas patients did (Spearman r=0.49). The finding that TRBV07 was slightly underrepresented in patients was left unadjusted for multiple comparisons. In about an eighth of the roughly 65 patients, more than 20% of CD8+ cells belonged to the largest CD8+ clone, while several identical CD8+ TCRB sequences were shared between blood and synovial fluid. The expanded CD8+ clones had unknown antigen targets, and not appearing in virus-specific databases did not rule out that they were virus-specific. CD8+ T-cell clonality in rheumatoid arthritis patients was not significantly different from that in age-matched healthy controls.

Trimmed from V: 6 bases; trimmed from J: 3 bases; junction bases lacking a gene match: 5. The cysteine opens and the phenylalanine closes a CDR3 of 14 amino acids. The read is trimmed to its CDR3 DNA, 42 bases read in frame from base 1. According to the germline V gene (reference sequence), CDR1 reads MNHEY and CDR2 reads SMNVEV. The immunoSEQ assay was applied to genomic DNA for TCRB CDR3 sequencing. Processing in the source paper ran as follows. Published virus-specific TCRB sequences were compared with patient CD8+ clones larger than 1%, and only a few matches were found. Analyses were restricted to productive TCRB rearrangements. Clonality was calculated as a Shannon entropy-based productive clonality index, and a clone was defined by a unique TCRB CDR3 sequence. Repertoire overlap between two samples was calculated from the template counts of each clone relative to total templates per sample. V-gene usage from TCRB sequencing and V-gene usage measured by flow cytometry were correlated (Spearman r of approximately 0.59). TCRdb mirrors the immuneACCESS table, restricted to in-frame sequences. Some clones are absent from its copies; in checked studies, under half trace to an unresolved V gene, and the reason for the others is unknown. Clonal size and the V and J genes are those of that table, whereas D and trimming came from the DNA. The sample table holds approximately 18,000 clones, of which roughly 80% were seen once. Together, the top ten hold about 9% of the sample.

Concerning this clone itself: Its antigen is unknown. Base qualities are not at hand, and no much larger clone is one base apart.

Flow cytometry confirmed the purity of CD4+ and CD8+ cells that had been isolated by positive magnetic bead selection on an AutoMACS. Initial screening for clonal expansions relied on flow cytometry with a TCR V beta antibody panel, after which sorted CD8+ fractions underwent TCRB deep sequencing for characterization. Isolation of peripheral blood mononuclear cells was done through Ficoll-Paque PLUS density gradient separation. Nucleospin Tissue or Tissue XS kits were used to extract DNA from CD4-enriched, CD8-enriched or PBMC samples, and a Qubit 2.0 fluorometer was used for quantification. Specimen: CD8+ T cells sorted from blood. The chain is assembled from TRBV27 and TRBJ1-2, with TRBD1 identical over 9 junction bases. This clonotype originated in an adult with rheumatoid arthritis. The CDR3 amino acid sequence is: CASSRTGVDYGYTF. The nucleotides are TGTGCCAGCAGCCGGACAGGGGTCGACTATGGCTACACCTTC.